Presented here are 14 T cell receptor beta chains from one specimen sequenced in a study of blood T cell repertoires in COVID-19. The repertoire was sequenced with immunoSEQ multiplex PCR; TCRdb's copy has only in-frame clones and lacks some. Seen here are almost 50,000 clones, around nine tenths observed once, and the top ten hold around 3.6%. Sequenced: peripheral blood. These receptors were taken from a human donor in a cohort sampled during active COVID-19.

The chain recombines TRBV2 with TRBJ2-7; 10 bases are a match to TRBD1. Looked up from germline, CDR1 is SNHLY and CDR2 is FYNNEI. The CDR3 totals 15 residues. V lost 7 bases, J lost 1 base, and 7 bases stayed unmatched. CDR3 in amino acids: CASTRDRGFSYEQYV. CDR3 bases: TGTGCCAGCACCCGGGACAGGGGTTTTTCCTACGAGCAGTACGTC.

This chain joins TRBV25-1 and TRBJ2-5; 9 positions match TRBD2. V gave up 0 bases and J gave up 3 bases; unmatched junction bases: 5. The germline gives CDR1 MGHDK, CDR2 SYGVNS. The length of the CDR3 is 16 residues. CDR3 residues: CASSEYWASGKETQYF. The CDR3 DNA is TGTGCCAGCAGTGAATACTGGGCTAGCGGGAAAGAGACCCAGTACTTC.

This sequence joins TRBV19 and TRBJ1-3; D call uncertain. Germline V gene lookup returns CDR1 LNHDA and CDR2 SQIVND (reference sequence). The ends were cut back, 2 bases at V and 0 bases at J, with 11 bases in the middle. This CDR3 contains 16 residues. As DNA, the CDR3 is TGTGCCAGTAGTATATCAGGCAGCCTCTCTGGAAACACCATATATTTT. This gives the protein CASSISGSLSGNTIYF.

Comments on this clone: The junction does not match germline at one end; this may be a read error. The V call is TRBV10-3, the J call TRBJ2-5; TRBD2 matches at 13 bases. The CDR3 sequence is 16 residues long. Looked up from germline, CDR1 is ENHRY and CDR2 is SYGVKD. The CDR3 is CAITEGGLAGEETQYF. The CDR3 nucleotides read TGTGCCATCACTGAGGGCGGACTAGCGGGAGAAGAGACCCAGTACTTC.

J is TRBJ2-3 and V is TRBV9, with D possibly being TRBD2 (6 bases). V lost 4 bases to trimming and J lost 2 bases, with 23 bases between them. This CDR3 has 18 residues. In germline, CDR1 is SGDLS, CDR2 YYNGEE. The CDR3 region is CASSSPPGGLENTDTQYF. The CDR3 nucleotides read TGTGCCAGCAGCTCCCCGCCCGGGGGACTGGAAAACACAGATACGCAGTATTTT.

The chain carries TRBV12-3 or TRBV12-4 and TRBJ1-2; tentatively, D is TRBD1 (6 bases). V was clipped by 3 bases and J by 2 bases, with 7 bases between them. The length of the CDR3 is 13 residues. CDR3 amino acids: CASSFTGNYGYTF. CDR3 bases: TGTGCCAGCAGTTTCACAGGGAACTATGGCTACACCTTC.

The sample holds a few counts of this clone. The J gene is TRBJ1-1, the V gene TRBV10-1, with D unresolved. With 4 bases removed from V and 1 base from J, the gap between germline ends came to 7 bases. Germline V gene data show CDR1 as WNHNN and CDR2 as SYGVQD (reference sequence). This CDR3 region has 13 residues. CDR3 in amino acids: CASSVYWNTEAFF. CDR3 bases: TGCGCCAGCAGTGTTTATTGGAACACTGAAGCTTTCTTT.

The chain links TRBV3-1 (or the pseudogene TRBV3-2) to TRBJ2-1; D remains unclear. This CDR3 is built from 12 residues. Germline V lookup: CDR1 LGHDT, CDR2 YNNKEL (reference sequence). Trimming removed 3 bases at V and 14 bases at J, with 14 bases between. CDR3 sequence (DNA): TGTGCCAGCAGCCACGGAACGCAGGATGAGTTCTTC. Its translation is CASSHGTQDEFF.

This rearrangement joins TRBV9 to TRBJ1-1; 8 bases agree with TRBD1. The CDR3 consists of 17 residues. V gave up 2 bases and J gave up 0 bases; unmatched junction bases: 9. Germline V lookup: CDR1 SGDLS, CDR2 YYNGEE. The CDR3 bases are TGTGCCAGCAGCGTTTCAGCACAGGGGGGGATGAACACTGAAGCTTTCTTT. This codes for CASSVSAQGGMNTEAFF. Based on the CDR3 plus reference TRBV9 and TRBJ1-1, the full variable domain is DSGVTQTPKHLITATGQRVTLRCSPRSGDLSVYWYQQSLDQGLQFLIQYYNGEERAKGNILERFSAQQFPDLHSELNLSSLELGDSALYFCASSVSAQGGMNTEAFFGQGTRLTVV.

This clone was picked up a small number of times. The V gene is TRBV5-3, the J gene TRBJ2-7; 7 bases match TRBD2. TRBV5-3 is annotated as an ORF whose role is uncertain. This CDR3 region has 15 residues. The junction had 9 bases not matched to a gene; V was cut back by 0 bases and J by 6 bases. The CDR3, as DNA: TGTGCCAGAAGCTTGGTGGCGGGGGTGCTAGGCGAGCAGTACGTC. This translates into CARSLVAGVLGEQYV.

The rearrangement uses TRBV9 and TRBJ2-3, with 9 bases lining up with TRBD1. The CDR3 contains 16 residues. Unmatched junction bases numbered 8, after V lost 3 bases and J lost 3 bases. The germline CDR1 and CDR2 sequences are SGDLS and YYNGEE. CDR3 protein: CASSALTGTGTDTQYF. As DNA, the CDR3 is TGTGCCAGCAGCGCCCTTACCGGGACAGGGACAGATACGCAGTATTTT.

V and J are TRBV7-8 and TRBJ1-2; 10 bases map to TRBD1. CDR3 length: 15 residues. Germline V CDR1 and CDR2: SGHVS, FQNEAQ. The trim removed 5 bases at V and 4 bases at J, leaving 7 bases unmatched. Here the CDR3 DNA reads TGTGCCAGCAGCCTGGCGGGACAGGGGACCTATGGCTACACCTTC. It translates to CASSLAGQGTYGYTF.

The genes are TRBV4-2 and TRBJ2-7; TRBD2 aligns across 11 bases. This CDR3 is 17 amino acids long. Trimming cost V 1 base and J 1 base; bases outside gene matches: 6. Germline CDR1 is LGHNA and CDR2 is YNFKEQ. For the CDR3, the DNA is TGTGCCAGCAGCCAAGTCTACGGGACTAGCGGATCCTACGAGCAGTACTTC. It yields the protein CASSQVYGTSGSYEQYF.

CDR3 coding DNA: TGTGCCACCAGTGATTGGGCCCTGAACAACAATGAGCAGTTCTTC. It specifies CATSDWALNNNEQFF. The chain uses TRBV24-1 and TRBJ2-1; D ambiguous. Trimming took 2 bases from V and 5 from J, leaving 12 bases between them. This CDR3 spans 15 amino acids. Per germline, CDR1 KGHDR and CDR2 SFDVKD.